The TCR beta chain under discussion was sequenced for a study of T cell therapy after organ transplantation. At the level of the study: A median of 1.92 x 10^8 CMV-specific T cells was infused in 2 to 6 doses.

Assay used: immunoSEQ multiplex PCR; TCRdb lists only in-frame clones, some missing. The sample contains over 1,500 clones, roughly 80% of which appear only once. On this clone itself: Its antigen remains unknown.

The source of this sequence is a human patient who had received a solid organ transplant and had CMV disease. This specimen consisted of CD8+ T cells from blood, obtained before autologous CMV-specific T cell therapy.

The DNA for the CDR3 is TGCGCCAGCAGTCCACTAGCGGGGGGGAACAATGAGCAGTTCTTC. Translated, it gives CASSPLAGGNNEQFF. This chain links TRBV4-1 with TRBJ2-1; 13 positions agree with TRBD2. CDR1 is MGHRA and CDR2 is YSYEKL in the germline V gene. Trimming at V came to 6 bases and at J to 5 bases, leaving 4 bases not matched to a gene. The length of the CDR3 is 15 residues.